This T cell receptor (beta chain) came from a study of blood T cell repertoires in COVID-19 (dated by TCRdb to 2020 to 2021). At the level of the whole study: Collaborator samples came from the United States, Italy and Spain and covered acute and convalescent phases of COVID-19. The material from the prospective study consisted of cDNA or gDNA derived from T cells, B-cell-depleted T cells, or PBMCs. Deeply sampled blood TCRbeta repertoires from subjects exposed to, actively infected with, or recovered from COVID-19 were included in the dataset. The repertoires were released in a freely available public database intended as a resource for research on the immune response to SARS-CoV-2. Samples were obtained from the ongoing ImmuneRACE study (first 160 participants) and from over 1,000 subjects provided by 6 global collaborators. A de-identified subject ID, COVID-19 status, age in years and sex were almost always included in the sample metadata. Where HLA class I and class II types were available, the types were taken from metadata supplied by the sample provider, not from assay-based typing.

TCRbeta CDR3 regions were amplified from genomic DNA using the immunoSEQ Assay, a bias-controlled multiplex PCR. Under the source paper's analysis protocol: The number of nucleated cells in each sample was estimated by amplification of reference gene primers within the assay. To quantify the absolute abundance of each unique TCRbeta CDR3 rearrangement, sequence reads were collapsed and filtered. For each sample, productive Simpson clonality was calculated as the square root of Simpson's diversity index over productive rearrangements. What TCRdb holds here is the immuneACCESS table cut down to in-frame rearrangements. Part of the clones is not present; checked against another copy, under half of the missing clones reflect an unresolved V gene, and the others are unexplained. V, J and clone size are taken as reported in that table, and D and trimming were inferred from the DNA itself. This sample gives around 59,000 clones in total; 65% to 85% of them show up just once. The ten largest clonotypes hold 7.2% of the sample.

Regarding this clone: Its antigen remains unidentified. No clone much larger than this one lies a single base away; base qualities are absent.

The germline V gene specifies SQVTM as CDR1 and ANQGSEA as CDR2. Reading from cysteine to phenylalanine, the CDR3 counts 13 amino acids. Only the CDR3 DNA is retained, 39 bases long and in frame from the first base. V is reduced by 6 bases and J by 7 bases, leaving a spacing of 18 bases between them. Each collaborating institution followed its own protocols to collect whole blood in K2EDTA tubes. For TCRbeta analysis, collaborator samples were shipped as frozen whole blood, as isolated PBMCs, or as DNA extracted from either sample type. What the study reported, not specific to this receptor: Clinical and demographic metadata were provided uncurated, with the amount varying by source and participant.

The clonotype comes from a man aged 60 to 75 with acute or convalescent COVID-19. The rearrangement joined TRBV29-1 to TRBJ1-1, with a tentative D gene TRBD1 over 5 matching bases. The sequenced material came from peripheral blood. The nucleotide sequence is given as TGCAGCGTCCTGGGGCAGGGAAGGGGTGAAGCTTTCTTT. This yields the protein CSVLGQGRGEAFF.